This T cell receptor beta chain was identified in a study of control samples from healthy donors and cancer patients (dated by TCRdb to about 2020). As to this clone: Which antigen it targets is not known. It has no much larger one-base neighbor in the sample; base qualities were not kept.

The V end gives up 0 bases and the J end 4 bases, leaving 2 bases in the junction not matched to a gene. In the germline V gene, CDR1 corresponds to SGHNT and CDR2 to YENEEA. The cysteine opens and the phenylalanine closes a CDR3 of 14 amino acids. Only the CDR3 region is kept as DNA, spanning 42 bases read in frame from base 1. Receptor amplification or capture employed the immunoSEQ multiplex PCR assay. TCRdb took over this immuneACCESS table, retaining in-frame rearrangements with V and J assigned. Such tables are incomplete; in checked studies, under half of the missing clones stem from an unresolved V gene, and the remainder is unexplained. In all, the sample holds about 85,000 clones, and about 90% of those were seen once. The ten largest clones capture 4.5% to 7% of the sample.

The sequence links TRBV11-3 to TRBJ2-7; TRBD1 fits 8 bases in the junction. Sequenced sample: blood. The TCR sequence derives from a man over 45 in good health. The DNA sequence follows: TGTGCCAGCAGCTTAGACAGGGGGCCGTACGAGCAGTACTTC. It encodes CASSLDRGPYEQYF. Outside the CDR3, residues come from the reference TRBV11-3 and TRBJ2-7 proteins, so the full variable domain is: EAGVVQSPRYKIIEKKQPVAFWCNPISGHNTLYWYLQNLGQGPELLIRYENEEAVDDSQLPKDRFSAERLKGVDSTLKIQPAELGDSAVYLCASSLDRGPYEQYFGPGTRLTVT.